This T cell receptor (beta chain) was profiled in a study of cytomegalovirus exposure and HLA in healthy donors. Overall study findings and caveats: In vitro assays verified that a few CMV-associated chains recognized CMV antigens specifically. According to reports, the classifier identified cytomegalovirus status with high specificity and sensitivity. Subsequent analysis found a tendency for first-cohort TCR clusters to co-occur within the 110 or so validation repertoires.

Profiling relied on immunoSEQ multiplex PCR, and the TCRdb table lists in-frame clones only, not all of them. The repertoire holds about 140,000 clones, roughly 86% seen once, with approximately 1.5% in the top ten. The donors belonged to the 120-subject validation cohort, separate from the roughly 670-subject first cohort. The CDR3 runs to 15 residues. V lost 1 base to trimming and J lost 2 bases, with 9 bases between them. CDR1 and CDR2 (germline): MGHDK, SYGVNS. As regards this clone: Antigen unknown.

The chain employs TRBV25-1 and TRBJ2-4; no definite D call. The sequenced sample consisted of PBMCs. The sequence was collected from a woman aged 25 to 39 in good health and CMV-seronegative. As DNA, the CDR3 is TGTGCCAGCAGTGAATCAGGCACTCCCAAAAACATTCAGTACTTC. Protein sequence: CASSESGTPKNIQYF.